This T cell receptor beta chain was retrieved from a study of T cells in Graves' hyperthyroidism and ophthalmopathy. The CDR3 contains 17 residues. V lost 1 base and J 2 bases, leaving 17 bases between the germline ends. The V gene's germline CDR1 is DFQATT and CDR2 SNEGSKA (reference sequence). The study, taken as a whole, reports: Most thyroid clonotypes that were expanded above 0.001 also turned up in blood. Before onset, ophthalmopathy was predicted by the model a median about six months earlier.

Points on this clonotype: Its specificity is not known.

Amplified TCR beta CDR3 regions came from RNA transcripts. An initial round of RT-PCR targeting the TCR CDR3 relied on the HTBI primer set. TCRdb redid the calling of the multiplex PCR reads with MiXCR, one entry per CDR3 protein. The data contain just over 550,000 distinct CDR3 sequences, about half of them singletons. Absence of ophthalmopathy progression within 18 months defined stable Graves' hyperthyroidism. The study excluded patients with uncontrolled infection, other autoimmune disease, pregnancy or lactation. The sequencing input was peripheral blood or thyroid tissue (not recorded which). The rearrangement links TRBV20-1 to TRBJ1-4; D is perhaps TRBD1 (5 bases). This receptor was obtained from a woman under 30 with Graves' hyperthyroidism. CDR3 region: CSARGMGGRFTNEKLFF. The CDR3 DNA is TGCAGTGCTAGAGGAATGGGGGGAAGGTTTACTAATGAAAAACTGTTTTTT.